One sample yielded the 23 T cell receptor beta chains listed below, sequenced in a study of cytomegalovirus exposure and HLA in healthy donors. Here immunoSEQ multiplex PCR was the method, and the copy in TCRdb shows in-frame clones only, minus some. The sample lists over 110,000 clones, roughly 86% seen once, with 1.4% in the top ten. The sequenced sample consisted of PBMCs. Receptors originate from a woman aged 25 to 39 in good health and CMV-seronegative.

This clone has only one observation. This chain joins TRBV5-1 and TRBJ1-1; maybe TRBD1 (6 bases). The CDR3 contains 17 residues. V dropped 1 base and J dropped 2 bases, with 18 bases sitting between them. CDR1 and CDR2 (germline): SGHRS, YFSETQ. CDR3 DNA: TGCGCCAGCAGCTTGTTGGCGGGGGCGGGGGTAAACACTGAAGCTTTCTTT. It specifies CASSLLAGAGVNTEAFF.

The V and J genes are TRBV2 and TRBJ1-6; D ambiguous. Germline CDR1 and CDR2: SNHLY and FYNNEI. The V end lost 2 bases, the J end lost 5 bases, and 10 bases lay between the germline ends. This CDR3 is 15 amino acids long. The CDR3 bases are TGTGCCAGCAGTGAAACGTTTCCTAATAATTCACCCCTCCACTTT. It encodes CASSETFPNNSPLHF.

The chain combines TRBV27 with TRBJ1-5; D is undetermined. V dropped 2 bases and J dropped 1 base, with 9 bases sitting between them. The germline V gene has CDR1 MNHEY and CDR2 SMNVEV (reference sequence). This CDR3 region has 15 residues. The CDR3 loop is CASSLEGLSNQPQHF. The CDR3 nucleotides are TGTGCCAGCAGTTTAGAGGGTTTGAGCAATCAGCCCCAGCATTTT.

The V and J genes are TRBV29-1 and TRBJ2-2; D unresolved. This CDR3 spans 12 amino acids. V was cut by 3 bases and J by 5 bases, with 7 bases left in between. Germline CDR1 SQVTM, CDR2 ANQGSEA. CDR3 bases: TGCAGCGTTGATCACGGGACCGGGGAGCTGTTTTTT. Residues: CSVDHGTGELFF.

The chain has TRBV5-1 and TRBJ2-3; D may be TRBD2 (6 bases). CDR3 length: 14 residues. The germline gives CDR1 SGHRS, CDR2 YFSETQ. V was trimmed by 4 bases and J by 7 bases, leaving 16 bases between them. The CDR3 DNA sequence: TGCGCCAGCAGCCTCCCTTGGAGGGGTCATACGCAGTATTTT. It encodes CASSLPWRGHTQYF.

This sequence joins TRBV7-6 and TRBJ1-6; 8 bases map to TRBD1. V lost 0 bases to trimming and J lost 6 bases; unmatched junction nucleotides: 7. From germline, CDR1 is SGHVS and CDR2 FNYEAQ. CDR3 length: 17 residues. CDR3 loop: CASSLAPGQASNSPLHF. For the CDR3, the DNA is TGTGCCAGCAGCTTAGCGCCGGGACAGGCATCTAATTCACCCCTCCACTTT.

As DNA, the CDR3 is TGCGCCAGCAGCCGGGACAGGGCTACTGAGCAGTTCTTC. Translation: CASSRDRATEQFF. The rearrangement uses TRBV5-1 and TRBJ2-1, with 9 bases identical to TRBD1. Trimming at V came to 4 bases and at J to 9 bases, leaving 5 bases not matched to a gene. Germline values: CDR1 SGHRS, CDR2 YFSETQ. This CDR3 has 13 amino acids.

CDR3: CASSLSWTGGRNGYTF. The CDR3 coding sequence is TGTGCCAGCAGTTTATCTTGGACAGGGGGTAGGAATGGCTACACCTTC. The gene calls are TRBV27 and TRBJ1-2, with 10 bases aligning to TRBD1. The germline gives CDR1 MNHEY, CDR2 SMNVEV (reference sequence). The CDR3 is made up of 16 amino acids. Trimming at V came to 0 bases and at J to 6 bases, leaving 7 bases not matched to a gene.

The count of this clone is one. The chain is built from TRBV28 and TRBJ2-7; tentative D call: TRBD1 (6 bases). Germline CDR1 is MDHEN and CDR2 is SYDVKM. Trimming cost V 5 bases and J 2 bases, with 10 bases left between them. This CDR3 has 13 residues. The CDR3 DNA sequence: TGTGCCAGCAGTATACAGGGAGCCTACGAGCAGTACTTC. As protein: CASSIQGAYEQYF.

The V and J genes are TRBV5-1 and TRBJ1-1; perhaps TRBD1 as D (6 bases). Germline CDR1 reads SGHRS; CDR2 reads YFSETQ. V lost 4 bases, J lost 9 bases, and 13 bases lay in between. This CDR3 has 12 residues. CDR3 in amino acids: CASSGDRTQAFF. CDR3 DNA: TGCGCCAGCAGCGGTGACAGGACTCAAGCTTTCTTT.

CDR3 amino acids: CASSLDGTLGGYGYTF. CDR3 bases: TGTGCCAGCAGCTTGGATGGGACGTTGGGAGGCTATGGCTACACCTTC. V gene TRBV5-4 combines with J gene TRBJ1-2; D might be TRBD1 (5 bases). Trimming cost V 0 bases and J 4 bases, with 16 bases left between them. Per germline, CDR1 SGHNT and CDR2 YYREEE (reference sequence). The CDR3 contains 16 residues.

This sequence joins TRBV6-5 and TRBJ1-4; D is unresolved. Trimming cost V 0 bases and J 6 bases, with 14 bases left between them. The CDR3 runs to 16 residues. CDR1 and CDR2 (germline): MNHEY, SVGAGI. CDR3 nucleotides: TGTGCCAGCAGTTACTCGATGTTTCAGGATTATGAAAAACTGTTTTTT. Protein sequence: CASSYSMFQDYEKLFF.

The J gene is TRBJ2-1, the V gene TRBV5-1; D unresolved. V lost 0 bases, J lost 8 bases, and 18 bases lay in between. The CDR3 is made up of 16 amino acids. The germline V gene has CDR1 SGHRS and CDR2 YFSETQ. DNA for the CDR3: TGCGCCAGCAGCTTGGGGGTCCAATACGGGTTGGATGAGCAGTTCTTC. Protein sequence: CASSLGVQYGLDEQFF. Variable domain in full (rest from reference TRBV5-1 and TRBJ2-1): KAGVTQTPRYLIKTRGQQVTLSCSPISGHRSVSWYQQTPGQGLQFLFEYFSETQRNKGNFPGRFSGRQFSNSRSEMNVSTLELGDSALYLCASSLGVQYGLDEQFFGPGTRLTVL.

This chain connects TRBV7-9 to TRBJ2-2; possibly TRBD1 for D (5 bases). V was cut by 6 bases and J by 3 bases, with 11 bases left in between. This CDR3 has 14 residues. Germline lookup yields CDR1 SEHNR and CDR2 FQNEAQ (reference sequence). The chain's CDR3 is CASSFDRYTGELFF. CDR3 coding DNA: TGTGCCAGCAGTTTTGACAGATACACCGGGGAGCTGTTTTTT.

The CDR3 reads CASSQDSRGDQYF. Written as DNA, the CDR3 is TGTGCCAGCAGCCAAGATAGTCGGGGAGACCAGTACTTC. The chain is built from TRBV4-2 and TRBJ2-5, with a possible D match to TRBD2 (5 bases). This CDR3 is 13 amino acids long. V shed 0 bases and J shed 10 bases, with 12 bases lying between them. Germline V gene lookup returns CDR1 LGHNA and CDR2 YNFKEQ.

The V call is TRBV2, the J call TRBJ1-4; 7 positions agree with TRBD1. CDR1 and CDR2 from the germline V gene are SNHLY and FYNNEI. The CDR3 is made up of 14 amino acids. Losses at the gene ends were 7 bases for V and 1 base for J; bases not matched to a gene: 3. The CDR3, as DNA: TGTGCCAGCAACCGACAGGGAACTAATGAAAAACTGTTTTTT. Translated: CASNRQGTNEKLFF.

The chain has TRBV5-4 and TRBJ2-5; a weak D match, TRBD1 (6 bases). Per the germline V gene, CDR1 is SGHNT and CDR2 is YYREEE (reference sequence). The CDR3 is made up of 14 amino acids. V dropped 4 bases and J dropped 1 base, with 11 bases sitting between them. The CDR3 bases are TGTGCCAGCAGCCCAGGACAGCGCCAAGAGACCCAGTACTTC. Encoded protein: CASSPGQRQETQYF.

The chain is built from TRBV25-1 and TRBJ2-7, with 8 bases identical to TRBD2. The CDR3 spans 14 residues. V lost 7 bases to trimming and J lost 0 bases; unmatched junction nucleotides: 5. The germline V gene encodes CDR1 MGHDK and CDR2 SYGVNS. CDR3 protein: CASTGGESSYEQYF. Written as DNA, the CDR3 is TGTGCCAGCACCGGGGGGGAGAGCTCCTACGAGCAGTACTTC.

This chain joins TRBV19 and TRBJ1-1; D gene ambiguous. The germline V and J ends were trimmed by 6 bases and 2 bases, with 13 bases remaining between them. Germline-derived CDR1 and CDR2 are LNHDA and SQIVND (reference sequence). The CDR3 spans 14 residues. CDR3 in DNA: TGTGCCAGTAGGGCGACAAATAAAAACACTGAAGCTTTCTTT. It is translated as CASRATNKNTEAFF.

The chain is built from TRBV5-4 and TRBJ1-5, with 8 bases identical to TRBD1. V trimming: 0 bases; J trimming: 0 bases; junction bases outside the gene matches: 2. The CDR3 totals 16 residues. Germline CDR1 is SGHNT and CDR2 is YYREEE (reference sequence). The CDR3 here is CASSLGGTGSNQPQHF. CDR3 bases: TGTGCCAGCAGCTTGGGAGGGACAGGTAGCAATCAGCCCCAGCATTTT.

The chain employs TRBV29-1 and TRBJ2-5, with TRBD1 as a possible D gene (7 bases). The CDR3 has 13 amino acids. Trimming stripped 3 bases from V and 7 bases from J, with 15 bases between. Germline CDR1 and CDR2: SQVTM and ANQGSEA. CDR3 bases: TGCAGCGTTGAGGCGGGAACAGGGGTGACCCAGTACTTC. As protein: CSVEAGTGVTQYF.

This chain links TRBV28 with TRBJ2-7; 8 nucleotides agree with TRBD2. The J segment lost 2 bases and the V segment lost 6 bases, leaving 9 bases of the junction unmatched. The germline V gene has CDR1 MDHEN and CDR2 SYDVKM. The length of the CDR3 is 15 residues. CDR3 residues: CASRDPGLGTYEQYF. The DNA for the CDR3 is TGTGCCAGCAGGGACCCGGGACTAGGGACCTACGAGCAGTACTTC.

The chain has TRBV6-1 and TRBJ1-6, with D hard to call. Per the germline V gene, CDR1 is MNHNS and CDR2 is SASEGT. This CDR3 is 13 amino acids long. Trimming removed 7 bases from V and 6 bases from J, with 10 bases in between. CDR3 bases: TGTGCCAGCAATGGCATTGTTAATTCACCCCTCCACTTT. Translation gives CASNGIVNSPLHF.